The 22 T cell receptor beta chains below all came from one sample that was sequenced in a study of CD8 T cells in Susac syndrome. RNA, at roughly 0.45 to 1 ug, was reverse transcribed with random hexamers. MiXCR, run by TCRdb on the immunoSEQ multiplex PCR reads, gives a single entry per CDR3 protein. The data hold approximately 230,000 distinct CDR3 sequences, with about 94% observed a single time. Sequences were obtained from CD4+ T cells from PBMCs. The receptors were gathered from a human donor with multiple sclerosis.

The V and J genes are TRBV5-1 and TRBJ2-5; 7 bases fit TRBD1. The trim removed 7 bases at V and 0 bases at J, leaving 12 bases unmatched. The CDR3 is made up of 16 amino acids. Germline CDR1 is SGHRS and CDR2 is YFSETQ. The CDR3 bases are TGCGCCAGCTGCCCTCACGGGGACAGCCACCAAGAGACCCAGTACTTC. Its protein is CASCPHGDSHQETQYF.

V usage is TRBV16 and J usage is TRBJ1-5, with 8 nucleotides matching TRBD1. The CDR3 contains 15 residues. CDR1 KGHSY and CDR2 FQNENV come from the germline V gene. Trimming took 2 bases from V and 3 from J; bases not matched to a gene: 3. The CDR3 region has the DNA TGTGCCAGCAGCCAAGGACAGGGTGACAATCAGCCCCAGCATTTT. Residues: CASSQGQGDNQPQHF.

CDR3 nucleotide sequence: TGTGCCAGCAGCGGACAGGGGGCGGGGAGCAATCAGCCCCAGCATTTT. It codes for CASSGQGAGSNQPQHF. This chain uses TRBV2 with TRBJ1-5; 11 bases agree with TRBD1. The length of the CDR3 is 16 residues. Germline CDR1 SNHLY, CDR2 FYNNEI. The V and J ends lost 6 bases and 1 base, in that order; junction bases with no gene match: 5.

This chain connects TRBV4-1 to TRBJ2-1; TRBD1 or TRBD2 may be the D gene (5 bases each). The CDR3 spans 16 residues. V was cut by 3 bases and J by 7 bases, with 19 bases left in between. The germline V gene encodes CDR1 MGHRA and CDR2 YSYEKL. The CDR3 bases are TGCGCCAGCAGCCAGGGACGGAGGTTGGGGCCAAATGAGCAGTTCTTC. This translates into CASSQGRRLGPNEQFF.

The V gene is TRBV20-1, the J gene TRBJ1-5; TRBD1 matches at 7 bases. This CDR3 has 16 residues. Germline V lookup: CDR1 DFQATT, CDR2 SNEGSKA (reference sequence). The J segment lost 5 bases and the V segment lost 6 bases, leaving 16 bases of the junction unmatched. In DNA, the CDR3 is TGCAGTGCCGCTAGGACAGGCCGAGGTGGGGATCAGCCCCAGCATTTT. It codes for CSAARTGRGGDQPQHF.

V and J are TRBV20-1 and TRBJ1-5, with TRBD1 as a possible D gene (5 bases). Trimming cost V 5 bases and J 4 bases, with 12 bases left between them. The length of the CDR3 is 13 residues. The germline CDR1 and CDR2 sequences are DFQATT and SNEGSKA (reference sequence). This CDR3 reads CSAPRGRNQPQHF. CDR3 DNA: TGCAGTGCTCCTCGGGGGAGGAATCAGCCCCAGCATTTT.

The V gene is TRBV7-2, the J gene TRBJ2-6, with no clear D. Trimming shortened V by 6 bases and J by 0 bases, and 6 bases separated the two germline ends. The CDR3 spans 14 residues. Germline CDR1 is SGHTA and CDR2 is FQGNSA. CDR3 sequence reads: CASSENSGANVLTF. CDR3 DNA sequence: TGTGCCAGCAGTGAGAACTCTGGGGCCAACGTCCTGACTTTC.

The chain carries TRBV9 and TRBJ2-2, with 7 bases fitting TRBD2. Losses at the gene ends were 4 bases for V and 5 bases for J; bases not matched to a gene: 14. CDR1 is SGDLS, CDR2 YYNGEE, per germline. The CDR3 is made up of 17 amino acids. CDR3 DNA: TGTGCCAGCAGCTCCCATATACTGGCTAGCGGAACCGGGGAGCTGTTTTTT. Its translation is CASSSHILASGTGELFF.

The V and J genes are TRBV5-5 and TRBJ2-7, with D perhaps TRBD1 (6 bases). V was clipped by 4 bases and J by 0 bases, with 11 bases between them. The germline V gene has CDR1 SGHKS and CDR2 YYEKEE (reference sequence). CDR3 length: 14 residues. The CDR3 reads CASSPDSSSYEQYV. CDR3 sequence (DNA): TGTGCCAGCAGCCCGGACAGTAGCTCCTACGAGCAGTACGTC.

V usage is TRBV5-4 and J usage is TRBJ1-1; no firm D call. CDR3 length: 16 residues. CDR1 is SGHNT, CDR2 YYREEE, per germline (reference sequence). Trimming took 4 bases from V and 0 from J, leaving 16 bases between them. The CDR3 sequence is CASSSGRSVVNTEAFF. The CDR3 DNA sequence: TGTGCCAGCAGCAGCGGCAGGTCGGTTGTGAACACTGAAGCTTTCTTT.

This chain uses TRBV11-2 with TRBJ2-5; D is tentatively TRBD1 or TRBD2 (6 bases each). The CDR3 has 14 residues. Trimming took off 4 bases at V and 8 bases at J, with 17 bases between the two ends. Germline CDR1 is SGHAT and CDR2 is FQNNGV. CDR3 protein: CASSSPRGLDTQYF. The CDR3 bases are TGTGCCAGCAGCTCACCTCGGGGGCTGGACACCCAGTACTTC. Filled out from reference TRBV11-2 and TRBJ2-5, the complete variable domain reads EAGVAQSPRYKIIEKRQSVAFWCNPISGHATLYWYQQILGQGPKLLIQFQNNGVVDDSQLPKDRFSAERLKGVDSTLKIQPAKLEDSAVYLCASSSPRGLDTQYFGPGTRLLVL.

The CDR3 nucleotides read TGTGCCACCCACTCCTACGAGCAGTACGTC. Residues: CATHSYEQYV. This chain links TRBV6-4 with TRBJ2-7; D gene uncertain. V was shortened by 10 bases and J by 0 bases, with 4 bases between the two germline ends. Germline CDR1 reads MRHNA; CDR2 reads SNTAGT. This CDR3 has 10 amino acids.

The CDR3: CSVVVRWSDSEAFF. The CDR3 DNA follows: TGCAGCGTTGTAGTCCGATGGTCGGACAGTGAAGCTTTCTTT. This chain joins TRBV29-1 and TRBJ1-1; TRBD1 might be the D (6 bases). V shed 4 bases and J shed 7 bases, with 19 bases lying between them. The CDR3 is made up of 14 amino acids. The germline V gene encodes CDR1 SQVTM and CDR2 ANQGSEA.

V and J are TRBV2 and TRBJ2-5; the D gene is possibly TRBD2 (6 bases). CDR3 length equals 16 residues. V gave up 0 bases and J gave up 4 bases, with 15 bases separating them. Per the germline V gene, CDR1 is SNHLY and CDR2 is FYNNEI. CDR3 coding DNA: TGTGCCAGCAGTGAAGCGCTTCTGGGAGGCGGAGAGACCCAGTACTTC. Residues: CASSEALLGGGETQYF.

The chain uses TRBV29-1 and TRBJ2-5; the match to TRBD1 covers 7 bases. Germline V lookup: CDR1 SQVTM, CDR2 ANQGSEA. Unmatched junction bases numbered 4, after V lost 3 bases and J lost 0 bases. The CDR3 spans 14 residues. The CDR3 sequence: CSVERGQHQETQYF. The CDR3 bases are TGCAGCGTTGAGAGGGGGCAGCACCAAGAGACCCAGTACTTC.

The rearrangement links TRBV4-1 to TRBJ1-6, with D possibly being TRBD1 (6 bases). Per the germline V gene, CDR1 is MGHRA and CDR2 is YSYEKL. Trimming removed 2 bases at V and 8 bases at J, with 16 bases between. This CDR3 is built from 16 residues. The CDR3 loop reads CASSQPPKGGYSPLHF. The CDR3 DNA follows: TGCGCCAGCAGCCAACCGCCCAAAGGGGGTTATTCACCCCTCCACTTT.

The V and J genes are TRBV30 and TRBJ1-2, with a tentative D call TRBD1 (5 bases). The CDR3 totals 13 residues. Germline CDR1 reads GTSNPN; CDR2 reads SVGIG (reference sequence). V was trimmed by 4 bases and J by 5 bases, leaving 14 bases between them. CDR3 sequence: CAWTPGGGYGYTF. The DNA of the CDR3 is TGTGCCTGGACCCCGGGGGGGGGTTATGGCTACACCTTC.

The CDR3 region has the DNA TGTGCCAGTAGTCCCCCGGGAGGCCCGGGAACAGGTGAAGCTTTCTTT. This translates into CASSPPGGPGTGEAFF. The rearrangement links TRBV19 to TRBJ1-1; possibly TRBD1 for D (5 bases). Deletions cut 5 bases from V and 7 bases from J, with 23 bases between. Germline CDR1 reads LNHDA; CDR2 reads SQIVND (reference sequence). This CDR3 has 16 residues.

The chain recombines TRBV5-4 with TRBJ2-2; D remains ambiguous. The CDR3 runs to 16 residues. With 0 bases removed from V and 6 bases from J, the gap between germline ends came to 15 bases. From germline, CDR1 is SGHNT and CDR2 YYREEE (reference sequence). The CDR3 DNA reads TGTGCCAGCAGCTTGGGAGCGAGCTCCCGGGCCGGGGAGCTGTTTTTT. It is translated as CASSLGASSRAGELFF.

J is TRBJ1-5 and V is TRBV5-1; a possible D gene is TRBD1 (5 bases). From germline, CDR1 is SGHRS and CDR2 YFSETQ. CDR3 length: 15 residues. V lost 1 base and J 7 bases, leaving 15 bases between the germline ends. The CDR3 DNA reads TGCGCCAGCAGCTTGTCCGGGGGAGAGGGACAGCCCCAGCATTTT. It codes for CASSLSGGEGQPQHF.

This sequence joins TRBV5-5 and TRBJ2-1; 7 nucleotides align to TRBD2. Germline loops: CDR1 SGHKS, CDR2 YYEKEE (reference sequence). The V and J ends lost 0 bases and 8 bases, in that order; junction bases with no gene match: 5. The CDR3 runs 14 residues. The CDR3 sequence: CASSLASGAYEQFF. The CDR3 bases are TGTGCCAGCAGCTTGGCGAGCGGGGCCTATGAGCAGTTCTTC.

The chain combines TRBV19 with TRBJ2-5; D is perhaps TRBD1 (6 bases). The ends were cut back, 4 bases at V and 5 bases at J, with 14 bases in the middle. From germline, CDR1 is LNHDA and CDR2 SQIVND (reference sequence). CDR3 length: 14 residues. CDR3 region: CASSTPGVRETQYF. CDR3 nucleotides: TGTGCCAGTAGTACCCCAGGGGTACGTGAGACCCAGTACTTC.